These 28 T cell receptor beta chains were sequenced from one sample in a study of cytomegalovirus exposure and HLA in healthy donors. In the PCR, 60 Vbeta and 13 Jbeta primers were used. Libraries were prepared by immunoSEQ multiplex PCR; TCRdb keeps only in-frame clonotypes and omits some of them. The sample lists around 120,000 clones, over 60% occurring once. The sequencing input was PBMCs. These receptors all come from a human donor in good health.

This chain uses TRBV6-1 with TRBJ2-1; possibly TRBD2 for D (5 bases). The CDR3 covers 13 residues. CDR1 is MNHNS, CDR2 SASEGT, per germline. Trimming stripped 5 bases from V and 6 bases from J, with 11 bases between. The CDR3 bases are TGTGCCAGCAGTAGGACTGGAAGCAATGAGCAGTTCTTC. It specifies CASSRTGSNEQFF.

The chain links TRBV7-9 to TRBJ2-7; TRBD2 aligns across 11 bases. Trimming took 7 bases from V and 2 from J; bases not matched to a gene: 19. Germline V gene lookup returns CDR1 SEHNR and CDR2 FQNEAQ (reference sequence). CDR3 length equals 19 residues. The CDR3: CASTLGGTSGRTKTYEQYF. The CDR3, as DNA: TGTGCCAGCACCCTAGGCGGGACTAGCGGCCGAACAAAGACCTACGAGCAGTACTTC. Full variable domain (remainder filled in from reference TRBV7-9 and TRBJ2-7): DTGVSQNPRHKITKRGQNVTFRCDPISEHNRLYWYRQTLGQGPEFLTYFQNEAQLEKSRLLSDRFSAERPKGSFSTLEIQRTEQGDSAMYLCASTLGGTSGRTKTYEQYFGPGTRLTVT.

Points on this clone: Its ends do not fully match the called genes, so a read error is possible. CDR3 residues: CSSSQGREATNEKLFF. In DNA form, the CDR3 reads TGTTCCAGCAGCCAAGGAAGGGAGGCAACTAATGAAAAACTGTTTTTT. The rearrangement joins TRBV7-9 to TRBJ1-4; D is undetermined. This CDR3 is 16 amino acids long. Germline-derived CDR1 and CDR2 are SEHNR and FQNEAQ (reference sequence).

This clone was picked up a small number of times. J is TRBJ2-7 and V is TRBV28; 9 bases align to TRBD2. Germline lookup yields CDR1 MDHEN and CDR2 SYDVKM. V trimming: 5 bases; J trimming: 2 bases; junction bases outside the gene matches: 25. The CDR3 is 21 residues long. The CDR3 DNA follows: TGTGCCAGCAGTCCGAACACCCTCCTGGGCACCGCCAGCGGGAGGCCCTACGAGCAGTACTTC. It yields the protein CASSPNTLLGTASGRPYEQYF.

The chain joins TRBV14 to TRBJ2-5, with 8 bases matching TRBD2. Trimming cost V 5 bases and J 5 bases; bases outside gene matches: 10. CDR1 SGHDN and CDR2 FVKESK come from the germline V gene. The CDR3 runs to 15 residues. In nucleotides, the CDR3 is TGTGCCAGCAGCGCCAGACTAGCGCTCAGGGAGACCCAGTACTTC. It translates to CASSARLALRETQYF.

This clone was seen a single time. The chain employs TRBV28 and TRBJ1-5; D call uncertain. V lost 6 bases, J lost 6 bases, and 15 bases lay in between. CDR3 length: 14 amino acids. Germline V lookup: CDR1 MDHEN, CDR2 SYDVKM. The CDR3 sequence is CASSPWGGRQPQHF. CDR3 DNA: TGTGCCAGCAGCCCCTGGGGAGGGCGTCAGCCCCAGCATTTT.

The sample holds a few counts of this clone. Mismatch with germline at one junction end may stem from a read error. The genes are TRBV7-9 and TRBJ2-7; D possibly corresponds to TRBD2 (6 bases). The CDR3 is 13 residues long. Germline V gene lookup returns CDR1 SEHNR and CDR2 FQNEAQ (reference sequence). In nucleotides, the CDR3 is TGTTCCAGCAGCTCGACTAGTCTATACGAGCAGTACTTC. Its translation is CSSSSTSLYEQYF.

The V gene is TRBV7-8, the J gene TRBJ2-5, with 7 bases lining up with TRBD1. CDR3 length equals 15 residues. The trim removed 5 bases at V and 2 bases at J, leaving 8 bases unmatched. Germline CDR1 and CDR2: SGHVS and FQNEAQ. Written as DNA, the CDR3 is TGTGCCAGCAGCGGGGGACAGATGGGACAAGAGACCCAGTACTTC. Translated, it gives CASSGGQMGQETQYF.

This CDR3 reads CASSIDRAGELFF. Written as DNA, the CDR3 is TGTGCCAGTAGTATAGACAGGGCCGGGGAGCTGTTTTTT. V and J are TRBV19 and TRBJ2-2, with D perhaps TRBD1 (5 bases). The CDR3 is 13 residues long. The V gene's germline CDR1 is LNHDA and CDR2 SQIVND (reference sequence). V was pared by 0 bases and J by 6 bases, with 5 bases between.

The chain uses TRBV18 and TRBJ1-3; TRBD1 matches at 9 bases. The CDR3 spans 16 residues. Germline V gives CDR1 KGHSH, CDR2 LQKENI. V trimming: 0 bases; J trimming: 4 bases; junction bases outside the gene matches: 4. The CDR3, as DNA: TGTGCCAGCTCACCACCCGGGACAGGGTTCGGAAACACCATATATTTT. It encodes CASSPPGTGFGNTIYF.

The J gene is TRBJ2-2, the V gene TRBV2, with 7 positions matching TRBD1. The CDR3 runs to 15 residues. Germline CDR1 is SNHLY and CDR2 is FYNNEI. The V gene end was trimmed by 6 bases and the J gene end by 6 bases; junction bases not matched to a gene: 10. The chain's CDR3 is CASSLQGLLSGELFF. CDR3 DNA sequence: TGTGCCAGCAGCTTACAGGGGTTGTTATCCGGGGAGCTGTTTTTT.

The chain couples TRBV27 to TRBJ2-7, with 12 positions matching TRBD2. V lost 5 bases, J lost 6 bases, and 11 bases stayed unmatched. Germline CDR1 and CDR2: MNHEY and SMNVEV (reference sequence). This CDR3 contains 16 residues. The CDR3 reads CASSRDLAGGPVEQYF. The CDR3 DNA sequence: TGTGCCAGCAGTAGGGATCTAGCGGGAGGGCCTGTCGAGCAGTACTTC.

The chain employs TRBV7-2 and TRBJ2-1; 11 bases are a match to TRBD2. The CDR3 consists of 18 residues. Germline assignment: CDR1 SGHTA and CDR2 FQGNSA. With 5 bases clipped from V and 6 bases from J, the junction kept 15 bases outside the gene matches. CDR3 sequence: CASSHTRGGSGRANEQFF. DNA for the CDR3: TGTGCCAGCAGCCATACCAGGGGGGGTAGCGGGAGGGCCAATGAGCAGTTCTTC.

The gene calls are TRBV11-2 and TRBJ2-2; D may be TRBD1 (6 bases). CDR3 length: 14 residues. The V gene lost 6 bases and the J gene lost 3 bases, with 11 bases spanning the gap. The germline V gene encodes CDR1 SGHAT and CDR2 FQNNGV. The CDR3 loop is CASRGGWDTGELFF. The CDR3 DNA is TGTGCCAGCAGAGGGGGATGGGACACCGGGGAGCTGTTTTTT.

This rearrangement joins TRBV5-4 to TRBJ1-2, with D perhaps TRBD1 (5 bases). Trimming removed 0 bases from V and 7 bases from J, with 7 bases in between. The CDR3 length is 12 residues. Germline V gene data show CDR1 as SGHNT and CDR2 as YYREEE (reference sequence). In DNA form, the CDR3 reads TGTGCCAGCAGCTTGGACAGGCTTGGCTACACCTTC. This translates into CASSLDRLGYTF.

This clone is a singleton in its sample. The V and J genes are TRBV28 and TRBJ1-1, with a tentative D call TRBD1 (6 bases). The CDR3 has 16 residues. V lost 9 bases and J lost 4, with 24 bases in between. Germline loops: CDR1 MDHEN, CDR2 SYDVKM. The CDR3 nucleotides read TGTGCCAGTCAATCAAGGGGTCAGGGGACTAGCACTGAAGCTTTCTTT. This translates into CASQSRGQGTSTEAFF. Full variable domain (missing parts from reference TRBV28 and TRBJ1-1): DVKVTQSSRYLVKRTGEKVFLECVQDMDHENMFWYRQDPGLGLRLIYFSYDVKMKEKGDIPEGYSVSREKKERFSLILESASTNQTSMYLCASQSRGQGTSTEAFFGQGTRLTVV.

This clone occurred a few times. This chain connects TRBV4-1 to TRBJ1-4; D call uncertain. This CDR3 contains 16 residues. The V end lost 1 base, the J end lost 5 bases, and 14 bases lay between the germline ends. Germline V gene sequence: CDR1 MGHRA, CDR2 YSYEKL. In DNA form, the CDR3 reads TGCGCCAGCAGCCAAGGAGGGCAGGAACGAAATGAAAAACTGTTTTTT. Its translation: CASSQGGQERNEKLFF.

This chain connects TRBV10-3 to TRBJ2-2, with TRBD2 identical over 8 bases. Germline V CDR1 and CDR2: ENHRY, SYGVKD. The ends lost 4 bases at V and 6 bases at J; junction bases unmatched: 13. This CDR3 comprises 17 residues. Here the CDR3 reads CAISADRGRSSAGELFF. The CDR3 DNA reads TGTGCCATCAGTGCGGATCGCGGGAGGAGTTCTGCCGGGGAGCTGTTTTTT.

The V call is TRBV2, the J call TRBJ1-1; TRBD1 is a possible D gene (5 bases). The CDR3 runs 16 residues. V lost 6 bases and J lost 10, with 27 bases in between. Germline V lookup: CDR1 SNHLY, CDR2 FYNNEI. The CDR3 DNA reads TGTGCCAGCAGACCCGATTCAGGAGTGGGGGGTATTGTAGCTTTCTTT. Translation gives CASRPDSGVGGIVAFF. Full variable domain (rest looked up from reference TRBV2 and TRBJ1-1): EPEVTQTPSHQVTQMGQEVILRCVPISNHLYFYWYRQILGQKVEFLVSFYNNEISEKSEIFDDQFSVERPDGSNFTLKIRSTKLEDSAMYFCASRPDSGVGGIVAFFGQGTRLTVV.

The gene calls are TRBV6-6 and TRBJ1-1; D is undetermined. Germline loops: CDR1 MNHNY, CDR2 SVGAGI (reference sequence). Trimming stripped 2 bases from V and 1 base from J, with 8 bases between. The CDR3 consists of 14 residues. The CDR3 DNA follows: TGTGCCAGCAGTTACCCATCCCAGAACACTGAAGCTTTCTTT. Translated: CASSYPSQNTEAFF.

This clone was recorded only once. This sequence joins TRBV6-5 and TRBJ2-5, with 7 bases fitting TRBD2. The V and J ends lost 6 bases and 5 bases, in that order; junction bases with no gene match: 3. CDR3 length equals 12 residues. In germline, CDR1 is MNHEY, CDR2 SVGAGI. The CDR3 DNA reads TGTGCCAGCAGGGGAGGGGCCGAGACCCAGTACTTC. Protein: CASRGGAETQYF.

The chain joins TRBV5-6 to TRBJ1-2; D may be TRBD1 (6 bases). V shed 5 bases and J shed 10 bases, with 12 bases lying between them. The CDR3 covers 11 residues. Germline assignment: CDR1 SGHDT and CDR2 YYEEEE. This chain's CDR3 is CASRSNRDYTF. CDR3 sequence (DNA): TGTGCCAGCAGGTCTAACAGGGACTACACCTTC.

The gene calls are TRBV27 and TRBJ2-2; a possible D gene is TRBD2 (6 bases). V lost 6 bases to trimming and J lost 5 bases, with 7 bases between them. The CDR3 is made up of 12 amino acids. Germline assignment: CDR1 MNHEY and CDR2 SMNVEV (reference sequence). The CDR3 region has the DNA TGTGCCAGCAGACGGGAGACCGGGGAGCTGTTTTTT. It specifies CASRRETGELFF.

The chain recombines TRBV7-8 with TRBJ1-4, with a possible D match to TRBD1 (5 bases). The CDR3 covers 18 residues. In germline, CDR1 is SGHVS, CDR2 FQNEAQ. Trimming shortened V by 5 bases and J by 0 bases, and 19 bases separated the two germline ends. In DNA form, the CDR3 reads TGTGCCAGCAGCGCAACGATCAGGGTCCCTTCAACTAATGAAAAACTGTTTTTT. Encoded protein: CASSATIRVPSTNEKLFF.

The chain employs TRBV5-8 and TRBJ1-5; D gene uncertain. CDR3 size: 13 residues. In germline, CDR1 is SGHTS, CDR2 YDEGEE. The germline V and J ends were trimmed by 4 bases and 4 bases, with 9 bases remaining between them. In DNA, the CDR3 is TGTGCCAGCAGCCCGGGGTTTAATCAGCCCCAGCATTTT. Amino acid sequence: CASSPGFNQPQHF.

The chain combines TRBV6-6 with TRBJ2-6; D not resolved. The V and J ends lost 10 bases and 1 base respectively, with 14 bases between them. Germline lookup yields CDR1 MNHNY and CDR2 SVGAGI (reference sequence). This CDR3 comprises 15 residues. The chain's CDR3 is CATMAHVSGANVLTF. CDR3 DNA: TGTGCCACCATGGCCCACGTGTCTGGGGCCAACGTCCTGACTTTC.

CDR3 sequence reads: CASSESYPEAGGSYEQYF. The CDR3 DNA reads as TGTGCCAGCAGTGAAAGTTACCCGGAGGCGGGAGGCTCCTACGAGCAGTACTTC. The rearrangement joins TRBV6-1 to TRBJ2-7; 8 nucleotides align to TRBD2. Trimming cost V 2 bases and J 0 bases; bases outside gene matches: 12. This CDR3 is 18 amino acids long. The germline V gene has CDR1 MNHNS and CDR2 SASEGT.

The chain links TRBV5-4 to TRBJ2-5; 8 nucleotides agree with TRBD2. The J segment lost 1 base and the V segment lost 4 bases, leaving 9 bases of the junction unmatched. From germline, CDR1 is SGHNT and CDR2 YYREEE (reference sequence). This CDR3 has 16 amino acids. In DNA, the CDR3 is TGTGCCAGCAGCCCCGGGACTAGTTACCGCCAAGAGACCCAGTACTTC. It specifies CASSPGTSYRQETQYF.